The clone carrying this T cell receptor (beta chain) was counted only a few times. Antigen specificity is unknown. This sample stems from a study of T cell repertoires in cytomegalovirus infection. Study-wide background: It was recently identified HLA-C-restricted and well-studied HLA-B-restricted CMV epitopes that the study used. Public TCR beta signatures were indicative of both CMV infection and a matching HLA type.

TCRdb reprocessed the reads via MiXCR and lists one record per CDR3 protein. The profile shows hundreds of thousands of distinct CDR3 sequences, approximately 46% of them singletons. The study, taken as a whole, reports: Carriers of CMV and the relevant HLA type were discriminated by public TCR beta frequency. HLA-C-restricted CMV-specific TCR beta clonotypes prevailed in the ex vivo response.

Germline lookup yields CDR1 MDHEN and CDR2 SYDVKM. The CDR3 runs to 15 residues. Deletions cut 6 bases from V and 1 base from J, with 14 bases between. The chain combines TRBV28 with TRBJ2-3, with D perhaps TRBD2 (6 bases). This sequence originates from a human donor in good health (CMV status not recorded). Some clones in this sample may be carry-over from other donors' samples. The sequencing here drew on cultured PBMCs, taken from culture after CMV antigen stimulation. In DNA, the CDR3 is TGTGCCAGCAGGTTTGGGGGGACCCGCACAGATACGCAGTATTTT. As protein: CASRFGGTRTDTQYF.